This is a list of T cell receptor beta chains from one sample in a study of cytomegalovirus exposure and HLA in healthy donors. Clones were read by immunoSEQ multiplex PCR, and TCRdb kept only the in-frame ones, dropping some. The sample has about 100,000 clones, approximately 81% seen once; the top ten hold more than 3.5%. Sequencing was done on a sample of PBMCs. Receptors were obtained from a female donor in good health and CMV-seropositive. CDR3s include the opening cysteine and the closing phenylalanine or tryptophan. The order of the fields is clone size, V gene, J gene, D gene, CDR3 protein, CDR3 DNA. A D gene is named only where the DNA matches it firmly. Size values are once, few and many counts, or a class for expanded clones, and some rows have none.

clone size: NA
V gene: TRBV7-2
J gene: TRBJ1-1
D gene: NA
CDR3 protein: CASSLRQFPEAFF
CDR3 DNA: TGTGCCAGCAGCTTACGTCAGTTCCCTGAAGCTTTCTTT

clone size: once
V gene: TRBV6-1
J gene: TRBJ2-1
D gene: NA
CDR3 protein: CASRDFRGDEQFF
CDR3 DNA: TGTGCCAGCAGGGACTTCAGGGGAGATGAGCAGTTCTTC

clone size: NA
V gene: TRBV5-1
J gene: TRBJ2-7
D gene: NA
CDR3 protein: CASNQGNEQYF
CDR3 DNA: TGCGCCAGCAACCAGGGTAACGAGCAGTACTTC

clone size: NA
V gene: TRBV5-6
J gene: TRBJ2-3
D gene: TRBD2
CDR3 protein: CASSLEGRWTSPTDTQYF
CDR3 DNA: TGTGCCAGCAGCTTGGAGGGGAGGTGGACTAGCCCCACAGATACGCAGTATTTT

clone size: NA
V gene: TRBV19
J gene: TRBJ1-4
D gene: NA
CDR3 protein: CASSLTGINEKLFF
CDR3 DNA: TGTGCCAGTAGTCTTACAGGGATTAATGAAAAACTGTTTTTT

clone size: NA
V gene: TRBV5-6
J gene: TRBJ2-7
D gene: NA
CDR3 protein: CASSRTGRPGEQYF
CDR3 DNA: TGTGCCAGCAGCAGAACAGGGAGACCAGGCGAGCAGTACTTC

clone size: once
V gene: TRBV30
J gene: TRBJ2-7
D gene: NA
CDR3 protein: CAWKTWGLGEQYF
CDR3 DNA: TGTGCCTGGAAAACCTGGGGGCTAGGCGAGCAGTACTTC

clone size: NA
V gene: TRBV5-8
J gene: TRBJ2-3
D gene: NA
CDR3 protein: CASSPEGVRPRDTQYF
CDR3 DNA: TGTGCCAGCAGCCCGGAGGGAGTGAGACCTCGCGATACGCAGTATTTT

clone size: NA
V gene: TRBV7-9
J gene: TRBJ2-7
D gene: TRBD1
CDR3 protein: CSSSYGTGGRYEQYF
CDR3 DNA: TGTTCCAGCAGCTACGGGACAGGGGGCAGGTACGAGCAGTACTTC

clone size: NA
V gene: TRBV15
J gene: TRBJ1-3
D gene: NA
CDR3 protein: CATSRGPGGASGNTIYF
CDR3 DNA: TGTGCCACCAGCAGAGGCCCAGGTGGGGCCTCTGGAAACACCATATATTTT

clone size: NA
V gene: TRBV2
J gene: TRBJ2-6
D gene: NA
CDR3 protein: CASSEGGRSSGANGLTF
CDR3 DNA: TGTGCCAGCAGTGAAGGGGGCAGGAGCTCTGGGGCCAACGGCCTGACTTTC

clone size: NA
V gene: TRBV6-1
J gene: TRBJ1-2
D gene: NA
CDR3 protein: CASAGAPSGGYTF
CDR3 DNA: TGTGCCAGTGCGGGGGCCCCGTCGGGAGGCTACACCTTC

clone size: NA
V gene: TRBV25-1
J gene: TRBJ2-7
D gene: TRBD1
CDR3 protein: CASSVGGTGSYEQYF
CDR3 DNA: TGTGCCAGCAGTGTGGGAGGGACAGGGTCCTACGAGCAGTACTTC

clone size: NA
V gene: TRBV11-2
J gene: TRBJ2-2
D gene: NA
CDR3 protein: CASSLGGLWYTGELFF
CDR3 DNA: TGTGCCAGCAGCTTAGGGGGGCTGTGGTACACCGGGGAGCTGTTTTTT

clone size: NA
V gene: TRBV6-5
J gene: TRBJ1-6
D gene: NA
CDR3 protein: CASSMSDNPPLHF
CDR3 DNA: TGTGCCAGCAGTATGTCAGACAATCCACCCCTCCACTTT

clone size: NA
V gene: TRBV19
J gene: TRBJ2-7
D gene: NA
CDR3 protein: CASRRVAADYEQYF
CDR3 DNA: TGTGCCAGCCGCCGGGTGGCGGCGGACTACGAGCAGTACTTC

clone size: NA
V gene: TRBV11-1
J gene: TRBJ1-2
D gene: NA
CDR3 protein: CASSPLQGSYGYTF
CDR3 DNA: TGTGCCAGCAGCCCATTACAGGGAAGCTATGGCTACACCTTC

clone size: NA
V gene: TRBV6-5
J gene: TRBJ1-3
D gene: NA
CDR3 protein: CASSSMLRGSGNTIYF
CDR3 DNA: TGTGCCAGCAGTTCAATGTTACGGGGCTCTGGAAACACCATATATTTT

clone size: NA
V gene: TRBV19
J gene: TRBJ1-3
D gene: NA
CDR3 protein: CATLDGDGNTIYF
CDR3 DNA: TGTGCCACCCTGGACGGGGATGGAAACACCATATATTTT

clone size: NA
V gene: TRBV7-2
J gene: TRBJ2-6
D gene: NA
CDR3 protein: CASSRPPGANGLTF
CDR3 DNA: TGTGCCAGCAGCCGCCCCCCTGGGGCCAACGGCCTGACTTTC

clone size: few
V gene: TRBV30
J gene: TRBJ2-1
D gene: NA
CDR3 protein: CAWTGYNEQFF
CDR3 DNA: TGTGCCTGGACAGGGTACAATGAGCAGTTCTTC

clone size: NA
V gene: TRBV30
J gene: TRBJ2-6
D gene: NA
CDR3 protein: CAWSSGGGSGANVLTF
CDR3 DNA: TGTGCCTGGAGTTCAGGTGGAGGCTCTGGGGCCAACGTCCTGACTTTC

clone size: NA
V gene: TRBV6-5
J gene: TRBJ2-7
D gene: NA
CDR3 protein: CASSYSPEATYEQYF
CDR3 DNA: TGTGCCAGCAGTTACTCACCCGAGGCCACCTACGAGCAGTACTTC

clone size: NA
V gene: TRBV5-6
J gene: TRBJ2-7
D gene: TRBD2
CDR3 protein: CASNRAGTSNSYEQYF
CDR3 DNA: TGTGCCAGCAACCGAGCCGGGACTAGCAACTCCTACGAGCAGTACTTC

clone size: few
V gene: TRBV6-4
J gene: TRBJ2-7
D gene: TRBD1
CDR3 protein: CASALGQGHEQYF
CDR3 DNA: TGTGCCAGTGCACTAGGACAGGGCCACGAGCAGTACTTC

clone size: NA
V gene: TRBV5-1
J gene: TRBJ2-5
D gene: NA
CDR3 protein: CASSLEWTAQETQYF
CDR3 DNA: TGCGCCAGCAGCTTGGAGTGGACTGCCCAAGAGACCCAGTACTTC

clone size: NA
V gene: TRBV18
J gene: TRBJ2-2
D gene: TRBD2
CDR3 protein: CASSGTWTSGLNTGELFF
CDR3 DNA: TGTGCCAGCTCAGGCACCTGGACTAGCGGACTCAACACCGGGGAGCTGTTTTTT

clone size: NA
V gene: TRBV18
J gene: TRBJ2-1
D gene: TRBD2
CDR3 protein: CASSPPPIAGGLNEQFF
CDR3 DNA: TGTGCCAGCTCACCACCGCCCATAGCGGGGGGGCTCAATGAGCAGTTCTTC

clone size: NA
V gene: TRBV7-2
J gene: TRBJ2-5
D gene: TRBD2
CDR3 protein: CASSRGLAGGTVETQYF
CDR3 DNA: TGTGCCAGCAGCCGGGGGCTAGCGGGGGGAACGGTTGAAACCCAGTACTTC

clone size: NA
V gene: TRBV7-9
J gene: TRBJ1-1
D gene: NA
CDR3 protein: CASSSDSWGGGTEAFF
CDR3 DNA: TGTGCCAGCAGCTCGGACAGCTGGGGGGGCGGCACTGAAGCTTTCTTT

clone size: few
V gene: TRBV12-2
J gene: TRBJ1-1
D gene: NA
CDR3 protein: CASRLPAENAMNTEAFF
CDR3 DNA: TGTGCAAGTCGCTTACCCGCGGAGAATGCAATGAACACTGAAGCTTTCTTT

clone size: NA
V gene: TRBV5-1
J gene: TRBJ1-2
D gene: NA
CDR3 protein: CASSLAPNPGTYGYTF
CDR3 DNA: TGCGCCAGCAGCTTGGCCCCTAATCCGGGAACCTATGGCTACACCTTC

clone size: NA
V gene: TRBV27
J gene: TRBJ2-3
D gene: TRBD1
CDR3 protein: CASALGTGGADTQYF
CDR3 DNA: TGTGCCAGCGCCCTCGGGACAGGGGGCGCAGATACGCAGTATTTT

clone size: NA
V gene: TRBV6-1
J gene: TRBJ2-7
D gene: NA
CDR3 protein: CASSEISSALSYEQYF
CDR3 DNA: TGTGCCAGCAGTGAAATTTCTAGCGCCCTCTCCTACGAGCAGTACTTC

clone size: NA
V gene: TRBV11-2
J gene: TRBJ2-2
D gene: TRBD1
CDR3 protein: CASSLLTGGTGELFF
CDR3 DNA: TGTGCCAGCAGCCTCCTGACAGGGGGCACCGGGGAGCTGTTTTTT

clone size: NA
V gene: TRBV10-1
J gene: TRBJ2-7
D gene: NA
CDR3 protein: CASSHDGAYEQYF
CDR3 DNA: TGCGCCAGCAGCCACGACGGAGCCTACGAGCAGTACTTC

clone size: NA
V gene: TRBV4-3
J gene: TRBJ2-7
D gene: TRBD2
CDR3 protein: CASSQEGTSSNEQYF
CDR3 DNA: TGCGCCAGCAGCCAAGAGGGGACTAGCAGCAACGAGCAGTACTTC

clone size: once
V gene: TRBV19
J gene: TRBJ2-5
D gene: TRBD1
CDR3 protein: CASSGPGQGRGGTQYF
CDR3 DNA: TGTGCCAGTAGTGGCCCGGGACAGGGTCGCGGAGGGACCCAGTACTTC

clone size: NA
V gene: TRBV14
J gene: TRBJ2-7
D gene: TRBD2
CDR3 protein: CASSPGTSGYAKQYF
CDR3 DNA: TGTGCCAGCAGCCCGGGGACTAGCGGATACGCCAAGCAGTACTTC

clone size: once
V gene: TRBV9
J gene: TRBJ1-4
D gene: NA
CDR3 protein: CASSVSPRGTNEKLFF
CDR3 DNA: TGTGCCAGCAGCGTGTCCCCCAGGGGAACTAATGAAAAACTGTTTTTT

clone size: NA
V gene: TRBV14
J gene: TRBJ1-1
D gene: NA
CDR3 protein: CASSQTWRMNTEAFF
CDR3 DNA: TGTGCCAGCAGCCAGACGTGGCGGATGAACACTGAAGCTTTCTTT

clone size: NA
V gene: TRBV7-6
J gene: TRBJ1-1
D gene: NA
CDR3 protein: CASSQPGGGNTEAFF
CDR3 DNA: TGTGCCAGCAGCCAACCCGGCGGGGGGAACACTGAAGCTTTCTTT

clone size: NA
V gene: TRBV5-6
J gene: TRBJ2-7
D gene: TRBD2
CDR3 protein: CASSRSGSSYEQYF
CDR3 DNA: TGTGCCAGCAGCCGTAGCGGGAGCTCCTACGAGCAGTACTTC

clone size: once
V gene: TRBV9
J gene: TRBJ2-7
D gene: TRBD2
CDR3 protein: CASSGGMRLADSYEQYF
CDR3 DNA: TGTGCCAGCAGCGGCGGAATGAGACTAGCGGACTCCTACGAGCAGTACTTC

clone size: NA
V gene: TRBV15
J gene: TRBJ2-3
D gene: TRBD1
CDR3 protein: CATSRDRDRVTDTQYF
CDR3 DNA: TGTGCCACCAGCAGAGATCGGGACAGGGTCACAGATACGCAGTATTTT

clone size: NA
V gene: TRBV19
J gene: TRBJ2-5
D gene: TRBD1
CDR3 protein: CASSLRTGLTQETQYF
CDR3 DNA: TGTGCCAGTAGTCTTAGGACAGGACTTACGCAAGAGACCCAGTACTTC